A single sample gave rise to the 23 T cell receptor beta chains below, sequenced in a study of T-cell memory formation after mild COVID-19. One entry per CDR3 protein, called by TCRdb with MiXCR from the 5' RACE reads. The sample carries around 34,000 distinct CDR3 sequences, just under 8% recorded once. Sequenced material: PBMCs or a T cell subset sorted from them (not recorded which). These TCRs come from a man younger than 35 who had mild COVID-19 (a few samples of this study predate the infection). Cell type and time point are not known.

In this sample, this clonotype turned up many times. This chain joins TRBV29-1 and TRBJ2-7, with a weak D call TRBD1 (6 bases). Germline V CDR1 and CDR2: SQVTM, ANQGSEA. Trimming pared 6 bases from V and 3 bases from J, leaving 18 bases between. The CDR3 is made up of 14 amino acids. In DNA form, the CDR3 reads TGCAGCGTCGTAGGGGCAGGGGCCCTCTACGAGCAGTACTTC. Translation gives CSVVGAGALYEQYF.

This clonotype has a count of ten or more. The gene calls are TRBV6-5 and TRBJ1-3; D is unresolved. The CDR3 covers 13 residues. CDR1 and CDR2 (germline): MNHEY, SVGAGI. V gave up 0 bases and J gave up 4 bases, with 4 bases separating them. This CDR3 is CASSYSRGNTIYF. CDR3 sequence (DNA): TGTGCCAGCAGTTACTCCAGGGGAAACACCATATATTTT.

This clonotype was detected only a few times. J is TRBJ2-3 and V is TRBV5-1; TRBD1 matches at 8 bases. CDR1 and CDR2 from the germline V gene are SGHRS and YFSETQ. V shed 3 bases and J 0 bases; nucleotides not matched to a gene: 6. The CDR3 extends over 16 amino acids. CDR3 coding DNA: TGCGCCAGCAGCTCGGGGACAGGTTCTAGCACAGATACGCAGTATTTT. Its protein is CASSSGTGSSTDTQYF.

This clonotype was seen repeatedly, ten times or more. The chain combines TRBV5-1 with TRBJ2-1; 9 bases are shared with TRBD2. This CDR3 contains 15 residues. Looked up from germline, CDR1 is SGHRS and CDR2 is YFSETQ. With V trimmed by 0 bases and J by 8 bases, 6 bases remained unmatched. CDR3 loop: CASSLGGGALDEQFF. Written as DNA, the CDR3 is TGCGCCAGCAGCTTGGGCGGGGGGGCTTTGGATGAGCAGTTCTTC.

This clonotype was observed at least ten times. The V call is TRBV7-8, the J call TRBJ2-1; 14 nucleotides line up with TRBD2. Losses at the gene ends were 5 bases for V and 9 bases for J; bases not matched to a gene: 9. The CDR3 runs to 16 residues. The V gene's germline CDR1 is SGHVS and CDR2 FQNEAQ. CDR3 amino acids: CASSRRLAGGSVEQFF. The CDR3 nucleotides are TGTGCCAGCAGCCGTAGACTAGCGGGGGGGTCTGTTGAGCAGTTCTTC.

In its sample, this clonotype was seen many times. The chain uses TRBV7-9 and TRBJ2-3, with a weak D call TRBD1 (5 bases). Trimming removed 2 bases at V and 4 bases at J, with 10 bases between. Germline CDR1 SEHNR, CDR2 FQNEAQ (reference sequence). This CDR3 has 14 residues. CDR3: CASSLTLGADTQYF. CDR3 nucleotides: TGTGCCAGCAGCTTAACCTTAGGGGCAGATACGCAGTATTTT.

CDR3 region: CASSLGDGGLYEQYV. The CDR3 DNA reads TGTGCCAGCAGCCTGGGGGACGGGGGCCTCTACGAGCAGTACGTC. V gene TRBV7-2 combines with J gene TRBJ2-7; D possibly matches TRBD1 or TRBD2 (6 bases each). The CDR3 has 15 residues. Trimming stripped 5 bases from V and 3 bases from J, with 17 bases between. Germline values: CDR1 SGHTA, CDR2 FQGNSA.

The table lists this clonotype with a few counts. The J gene is TRBJ2-7, the V gene TRBV30, with TRBD1 matching over 9 bases. V gave up 4 bases and J gave up 2 bases; unmatched junction bases: 9. The length of the CDR3 is 15 residues. Germline lookup yields CDR1 GTSNPN and CDR2 SVGIG (reference sequence). The CDR3 DNA sequence: TGTGCCTGGACCCGGGGGACAGGGATAACCTACGAGCAGTACTTC. Its translation is CAWTRGTGITYEQYF.

This clonotype has ten or more counts. The chain uses TRBV5-1 and TRBJ2-7; D ambiguous. Germline V gene lookup returns CDR1 SGHRS and CDR2 YFSETQ. The V end lost 5 bases, the J end lost 3 bases, and 15 bases lay between the germline ends. This CDR3 region has 14 residues. This CDR3 reads CASSSKERVYEQYV. Written as DNA, the CDR3 is TGCGCCAGCAGTTCCAAGGAGCGAGTCTACGAGCAGTACGTC.

This clonotype was recorded a few times. V gene TRBV18 combines with J gene TRBJ1-6; 7 nucleotides agree with TRBD1. Looked up from germline, CDR1 is KGHSH and CDR2 is LQKENI. Trimming took 3 bases from V and 6 from J; bases not matched to a gene: 2. The CDR3 has 14 amino acids. The CDR3 region is CASSPQGVNSPLHF. CDR3 in DNA: TGTGCCAGCTCACCGCAGGGGGTTAATTCACCCCTCCACTTT.

This clonotype has a count of ten or more. The genes are TRBV20-1 and TRBJ2-1; the match to TRBD2 covers 7 bases. Trimming cost V 4 bases and J 11 bases; bases outside gene matches: 8. The CDR3 covers 12 residues. Per germline, CDR1 DFQATT and CDR2 SNEGSKA (reference sequence). Here the CDR3 reads CSATREVGKQFF. The CDR3, as DNA: TGCAGTGCTACCCGGGAGGTTGGCAAGCAGTTCTTC.

This clonotype occurred a few times. The rearrangement uses TRBV15 and TRBJ2-4, with D possibly TRBD2 on 6 matching bases. Between the trimmed V and J ends, which lost 1 base and 8 bases, there was a span of 15 bases. Germline V lookup: CDR1 LNHNV, CDR2 YYDKDF (reference sequence). The CDR3 has 15 amino acids. CDR3 region: CATSRGSQWGDIQYF. The CDR3 nucleotides are TGTGCCACCAGCAGAGGAAGTCAGTGGGGGGACATTCAGTACTTC.

V gene TRBV20-1 combines with J gene TRBJ2-3, with D perhaps matching TRBD1 (6 bases). Trimming removed 3 bases at V and 6 bases at J, with 10 bases between. From germline, CDR1 is DFQATT and CDR2 SNEGSKA (reference sequence). This CDR3 is built from 12 residues. The CDR3 protein is CSARGAQDTQYF. The CDR3 nucleotides read TGCAGTGCTAGGGGGGCCCAGGATACGCAGTATTTT.

In its sample, this clonotype was seen many times. This chain connects TRBV20-1 to TRBJ1-4, with D possibly matching TRBD1 (6 bases). CDR3 size: 16 residues. Germline-derived CDR1 and CDR2 are DFQATT and SNEGSKA (reference sequence). Trimming shortened V by 0 bases and J by 6 bases, and 17 bases separated the two germline ends. Here the CDR3 DNA reads TGCAGTGCTAGAGAGAGGGGGGGCAGGCTGGATGAAAAACTGTTTTTT. Protein product: CSARERGGRLDEKLFF.

This clonotype was observed many times. This chain uses TRBV7-9 with TRBJ1-6; 8 bases match TRBD1. This CDR3 spans 15 amino acids. V was clipped by 5 bases and J by 5 bases; unmatched bases: 5. Germline CDR1 is SEHNR and CDR2 is FQNEAQ (reference sequence). CDR3 in amino acids: CASSPRQGNNSPLHF. CDR3 sequence (DNA): TGTGCCAGCAGCCCCCGACAGGGGAATAATTCACCCCTCCACTTT.

This clonotype was counted many times. The V and J genes are TRBV6-5 and TRBJ2-4, with a weak D call TRBD1 (7 bases). This CDR3 region has 17 residues. The V end lost 0 bases, the J end lost 1 base, and 13 bases lay between the germline ends. Germline V gene sequence: CDR1 MNHEY, CDR2 SVGAGI. The CDR3 sequence is CASSYSFRGEAKNIQYF. CDR3 bases: TGTGCCAGCAGTTACTCTTTCAGGGGGGAGGCCAAAAACATTCAGTACTTC.

This clonotype was picked up a small number of times. The J gene is TRBJ1-6, the V gene TRBV27, with TRBD1 matching 7 bases. Germline-derived CDR1 and CDR2 are MNHEY and SMNVEV (reference sequence). The CDR3 spans 17 residues. V lost 5 bases and J lost 0; bases outside the gene matches: 7. For the CDR3, the DNA is TGTGCCAGCAGTCCGCAGACAGGGAGCTCCTATAATTCACCCCTCCACTTT. Residues: CASSPQTGSSYNSPLHF.

This clonotype was counted between two and nine times. The chain carries TRBV7-2 and TRBJ2-1, with D possibly TRBD2 on 7 matching bases. CDR1 is SGHTA and CDR2 is FQGNSA in the germline V gene. The CDR3 spans 14 residues. The germline V and J ends were trimmed by 1 base and 9 bases, with 13 bases remaining between them. The CDR3 loop reads CASSLGRGASEQFF. The CDR3 coding sequence is TGTGCCAGCAGCTTAGGTCGGGGGGCAAGTGAGCAGTTCTTC.

This clonotype showed up many times. This rearrangement joins TRBV7-6 to TRBJ2-3; 7 bases agree with TRBD2. Germline V gives CDR1 SGHVS, CDR2 FNYEAQ. The CDR3 length is 15 residues. V gave up 5 bases and J gave up 7 bases; unmatched junction bases: 12. The CDR3 DNA follows: TGTGCCAGCAGCCGAGCGGGACCAGGGAGAAATACGCAGTATTTT. Protein product: CASSRAGPGRNTQYF.

This clonotype was detected ten times or more. CDR3 nucleotides: TGTGCCAGCAGTTTGGCAGGGGCCTTCGGAAACACCATATATTTT. Translating it yields CASSLAGAFGNTIYF. The chain links TRBV12-3 or TRBV12-4 to TRBJ1-3; TRBD1 might be the D (6 bases). The CDR3 runs to 15 residues. Trimming took off 3 bases at V and 4 bases at J, with 13 bases between the two ends.

This clonotype was seen repeatedly, ten times or more. The rearrangement links TRBV5-1 to TRBJ1-1, with D possibly being TRBD1 (6 bases). There are 15 residues in the CDR3. The germline V and J ends were trimmed by 1 base and 1 base, with 11 bases remaining between them. The germline gives CDR1 SGHRS, CDR2 YFSETQ. DNA for the CDR3: TGCGCCAGCAGCTTGACAGCACAGGGGAACACTGAAGCTTTCTTT. As protein: CASSLTAQGNTEAFF.

This clonotype was seen ten or more times. The J gene is TRBJ2-2, the V gene TRBV12-3 or TRBV12-4; D is ambiguous. The V and J ends lost 7 bases and 1 base respectively, with 13 bases between them. This CDR3 is built from 15 residues. CDR3 in amino acids: CASTSRALNTGELFF. Here the CDR3 DNA reads TGTGCCAGCACCTCCCGGGCCCTGAACACCGGGGAGCTGTTTTTT.

There are many counts of this clonotype. The chain joins TRBV10-3 to TRBJ2-3; D is undetermined. This CDR3 spans 11 amino acids. V dropped 5 bases and J dropped 4 bases, with 4 bases sitting between them. Germline assignment: CDR1 ENHRY and CDR2 SYGVKD. The CDR3 here is CAISRADTQYF. CDR3 in DNA: TGTGCCATCAGTCGTGCAGATACGCAGTATTTT.